Here is one T cell receptor (beta chain) with its context. The target antigen is unknown. This record belongs to a study of vaccination and CD4 T cells after COVID-19. Treatment defined: roughly 10-day PBMC culture with coronavirus spike peptide pools or control peptides (ViraFEST assay). Those CD4+ T cells from the unexposed donor predate the COVID-19 pandemic (2011-2018). V was clipped by 7 bases and J by 5 bases, with 14 bases between them. Germline V gene lookup returns CDR1 MNHEY and CDR2 SVGEGT. This CDR3 region has 13 residues. Sequenced with the Oncomine TCR Beta short-read assay was DNA taken from cultured CD4+ T cells. Once CD4+ T cells had been cultured, genomic DNA was extracted from them. TCRdb passed the PCR reads through MiXCR, listing each CDR3 protein once. The sample yields thousands of distinct CDR3 sequences, under 30% seen once.

Sequences were obtained from CD4+ T cells from blood, cultured in vitro. The clonotype comes from a human donor in good health. This sequence joins TRBV6-2 or TRBV6-3 and TRBJ1-1; D is ambiguous. The CDR3: CASTLGIGTEAFF. CDR3 sequence (DNA): TGTGCCAGCACACTAGGAATAGGGACTGAAGCTTTCTTT.